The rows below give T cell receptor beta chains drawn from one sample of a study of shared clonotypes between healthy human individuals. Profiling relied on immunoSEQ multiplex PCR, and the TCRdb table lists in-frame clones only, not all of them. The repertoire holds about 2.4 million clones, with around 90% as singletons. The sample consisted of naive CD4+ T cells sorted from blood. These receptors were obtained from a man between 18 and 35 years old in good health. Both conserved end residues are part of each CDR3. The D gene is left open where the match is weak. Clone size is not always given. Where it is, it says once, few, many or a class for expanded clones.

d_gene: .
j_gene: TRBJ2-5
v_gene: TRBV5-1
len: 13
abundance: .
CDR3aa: CASSSGPEETQYF
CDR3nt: TGCGCCAGCAGCTCCGGACCTGAGGAGACCCAGTACTTC

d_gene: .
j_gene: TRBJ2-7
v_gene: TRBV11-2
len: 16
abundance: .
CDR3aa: CASSLEGSKGIYEQYF
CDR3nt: TGTGCCAGCAGCTTAGAAGGGAGCAAAGGGATCTACGAGCAGTACTTC

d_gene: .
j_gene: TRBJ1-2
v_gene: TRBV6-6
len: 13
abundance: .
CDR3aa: CASRPAADYGYTF
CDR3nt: TGTGCCAGCAGGCCCGCTGCGGACTATGGCTACACCTTC

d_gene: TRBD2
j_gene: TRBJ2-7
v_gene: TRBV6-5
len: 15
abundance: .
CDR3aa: CASSPGLAGVYEQYF
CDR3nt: TGTGCCAGCAGCCCTGGACTAGCGGGAGTCTACGAGCAGTACTTC

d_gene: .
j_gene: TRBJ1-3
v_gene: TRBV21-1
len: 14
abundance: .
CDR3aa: CASSPGGAGNTIYF
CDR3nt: TGTGCCAGCAGCCCGGGGGGGGCTGGAAACACCATATATTTT

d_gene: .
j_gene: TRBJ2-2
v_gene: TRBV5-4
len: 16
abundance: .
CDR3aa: CASSRAGGRNTGELFF
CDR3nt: TGTGCCAGCAGCCGGGCCGGGGGCAGGAACACCGGGGAGCTGTTTTTT

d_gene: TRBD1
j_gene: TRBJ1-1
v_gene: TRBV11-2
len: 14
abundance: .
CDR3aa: CASSSGQGNTEAFF
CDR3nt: TGTGCCAGCAGTTCGGGACAGGGGAACACTGAAGCTTTCTTT

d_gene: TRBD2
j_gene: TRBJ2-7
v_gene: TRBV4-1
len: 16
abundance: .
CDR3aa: CASSRGTSGRRYEQYF
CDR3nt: TGCGCCAGCAGCCGTGGGACTAGCGGGAGACGCTACGAGCAGTACTTC

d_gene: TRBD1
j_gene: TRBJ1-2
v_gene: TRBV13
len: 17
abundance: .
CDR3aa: CASSQGGWDSTDYGYTF
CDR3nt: TGTGCCAGCAGCCAGGGGGGCTGGGACTCAACCGACTATGGCTACACCTTC

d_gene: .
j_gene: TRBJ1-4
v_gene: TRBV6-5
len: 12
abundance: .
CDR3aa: CASSPGREKLFF
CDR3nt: TGTGCCAGCTCCCCCGGCAGGGAAAAACTGTTTTTT

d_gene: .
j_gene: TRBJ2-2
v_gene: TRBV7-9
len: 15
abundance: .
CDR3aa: CASSLSGSLVGELFF
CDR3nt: TGTGCCAGCAGCTTATCGGGCAGCTTAGTCGGGGAGCTGTTTTTT

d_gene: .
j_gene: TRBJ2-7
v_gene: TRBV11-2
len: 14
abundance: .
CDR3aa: CASSLGRGSYEQYF
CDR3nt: TGTGCCAGCAGCTTAGGGCGGGGCTCCTACGAGCAGTACTTC

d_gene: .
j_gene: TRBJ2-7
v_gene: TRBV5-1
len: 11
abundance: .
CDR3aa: CASSLRDEQYF
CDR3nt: TGCGCCAGCAGCTTGAGGGACGAGCAGTACTTC

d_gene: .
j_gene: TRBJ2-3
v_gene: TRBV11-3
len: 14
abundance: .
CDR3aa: CASSLGGRTDTQYF
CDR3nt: TGTGCCAGCAGCTTAGGGGGCCGGACAGATACGCAGTATTTT

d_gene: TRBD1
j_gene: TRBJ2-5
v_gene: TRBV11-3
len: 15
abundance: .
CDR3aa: CASSSYGTGEETQYF
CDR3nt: TGTGCCAGCAGCTCTTATGGGACAGGCGAAGAGACCCAGTACTTC

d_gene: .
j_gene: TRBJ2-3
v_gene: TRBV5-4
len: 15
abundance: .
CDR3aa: CASSSSLGGTDTQYF
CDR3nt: TGTGCCAGCAGCTCTAGTTTAGGGGGAACAGATACGCAGTATTTT

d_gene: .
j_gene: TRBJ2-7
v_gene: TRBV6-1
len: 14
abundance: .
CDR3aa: CASSGYSQHYEQYF
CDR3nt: TGTGCCAGCAGTGGGTACTCCCAGCACTACGAGCAGTACTTC

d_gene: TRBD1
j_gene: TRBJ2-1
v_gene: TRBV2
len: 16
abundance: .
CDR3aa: CASSRTGAVGYNEQFF
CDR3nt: TGTGCCAGCAGCAGGACAGGGGCGGTGGGTTACAATGAGCAGTTCTTC

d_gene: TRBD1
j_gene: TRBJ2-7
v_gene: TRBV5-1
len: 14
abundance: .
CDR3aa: CASSSTGQPYEQYF
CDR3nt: TGCGCCAGCAGCTCAACGGGACAGCCCTACGAGCAGTACTTC

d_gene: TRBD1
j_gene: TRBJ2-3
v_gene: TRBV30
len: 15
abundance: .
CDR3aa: CAWSVRQGAADTQYF
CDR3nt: TGTGCCTGGAGTGTACGACAGGGGGCGGCAGATACGCAGTATTTT

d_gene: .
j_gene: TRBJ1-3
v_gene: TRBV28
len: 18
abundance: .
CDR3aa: CASRLTTGIGYSGNTIYF
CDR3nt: TGTGCCAGCCGACTAACTACAGGGATCGGGTACTCTGGAAACACCATATATTTT

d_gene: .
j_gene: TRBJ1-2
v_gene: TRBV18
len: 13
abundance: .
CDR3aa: CASSPPSNYGYTF
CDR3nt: TGTGCCAGCTCACCTCCGAGCAACTATGGCTACACCTTC

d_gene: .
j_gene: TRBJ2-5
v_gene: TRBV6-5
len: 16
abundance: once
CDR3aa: CASSYSAGAYQETQYF
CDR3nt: TGTGCCAGCAGTTACTCGGCGGGGGCGTACCAAGAGACCCAGTACTTC

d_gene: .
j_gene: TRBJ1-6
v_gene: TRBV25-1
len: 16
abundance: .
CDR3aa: CASSASMSSYNSPLHF
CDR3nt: TGTGCCAGCAGTGCCTCAATGAGCTCCTATAATTCACCCCTCCACTTT

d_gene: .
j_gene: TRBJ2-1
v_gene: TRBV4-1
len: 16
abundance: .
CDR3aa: CASSQTNVPPSNEQFF
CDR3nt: TGCGCCAGCAGCCAAACAAACGTACCGCCTTCCAATGAGCAGTTCTTC

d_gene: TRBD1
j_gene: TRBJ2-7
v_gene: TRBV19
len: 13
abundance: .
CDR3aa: CASTGTGTYEQYF
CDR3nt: TGTGCCAGCACCGGGACAGGGACCTACGAGCAGTACTTC

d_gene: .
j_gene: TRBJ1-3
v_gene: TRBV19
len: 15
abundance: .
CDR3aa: CASSIDPGRGNTIYF
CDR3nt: TGTGCCAGTAGTATCGACCCCGGTCGGGGAAACACCATATATTTT

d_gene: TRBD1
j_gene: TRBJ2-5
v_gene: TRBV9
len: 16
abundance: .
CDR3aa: CASSVARGLGFETQYF
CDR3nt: TGTGCCAGCAGCGTGGCGAGGGGGCTGGGGTTTGAGACCCAGTACTTC

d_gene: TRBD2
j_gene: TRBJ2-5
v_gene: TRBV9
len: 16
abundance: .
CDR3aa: CASSAGTSGSRETQYF
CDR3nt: TGTGCCAGCAGCGCCGGGACTAGCGGGAGCCGGGAGACCCAGTACTTC

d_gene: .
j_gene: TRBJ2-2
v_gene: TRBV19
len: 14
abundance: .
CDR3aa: CASGLNTNTGELFF
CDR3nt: TGTGCCAGTGGGTTGAACACGAACACCGGGGAGCTGTTTTTT

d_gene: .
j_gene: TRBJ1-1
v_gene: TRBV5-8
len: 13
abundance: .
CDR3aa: CASSSTWNTEAFF
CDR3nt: TGTGCCAGCAGTTCGACATGGAACACTGAAGCTTTCTTT

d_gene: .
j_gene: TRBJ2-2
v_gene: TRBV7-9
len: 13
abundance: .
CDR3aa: CAKGSRLTGELFF
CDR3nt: TGTGCCAAAGGATCACGGCTCACCGGGGAGCTGTTTTTT

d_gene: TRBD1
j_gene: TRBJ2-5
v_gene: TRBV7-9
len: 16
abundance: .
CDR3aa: CASSTPWTGSKETQYF
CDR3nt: TGTGCCAGCAGCACCCCGTGGACAGGGAGCAAGGAGACCCAGTACTTC

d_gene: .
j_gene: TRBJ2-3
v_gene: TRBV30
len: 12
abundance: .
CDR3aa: CAWSRAADTQYF
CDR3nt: TGTGCCTGGAGTAGGGCGGCAGATACGCAGTATTTT

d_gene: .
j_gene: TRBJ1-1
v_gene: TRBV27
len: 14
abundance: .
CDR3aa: CASNPVPGDTEAFF
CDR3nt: TGTGCCAGCAACCCAGTCCCGGGTGACACTGAAGCTTTCTTT

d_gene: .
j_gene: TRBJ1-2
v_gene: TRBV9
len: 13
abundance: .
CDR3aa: CASSAHQGFGYTF
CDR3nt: TGTGCCAGCAGCGCACATCAGGGATTTGGCTACACCTTC

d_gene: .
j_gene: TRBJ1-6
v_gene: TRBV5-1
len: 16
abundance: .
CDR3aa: CASSLDISRPNSPLHF
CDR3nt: TGCGCCAGCAGCTTGGATATCAGCAGACCCAATTCACCCCTCCACTTT

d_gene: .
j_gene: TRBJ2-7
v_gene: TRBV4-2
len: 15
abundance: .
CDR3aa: CASSPLASSSYEQYF
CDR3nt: TGTGCCAGCAGCCCTCTAGCTTCAAGCTCCTACGAGCAGTACTTC

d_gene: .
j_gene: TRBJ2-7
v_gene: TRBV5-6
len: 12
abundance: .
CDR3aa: CASSSTGTRTNF
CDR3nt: TGTGCCAGCAGTTCGACCGGGACACGGACGAACTTC

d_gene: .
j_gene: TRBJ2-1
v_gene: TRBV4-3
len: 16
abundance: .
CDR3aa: CASSQDQGDLYNEQFF
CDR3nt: TGCGCCAGCAGCCAAGATCAAGGGGACCTCTACAATGAGCAGTTCTTC

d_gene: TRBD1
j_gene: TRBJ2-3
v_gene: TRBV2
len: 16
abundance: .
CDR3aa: CASSRTGTTSTDTQYF
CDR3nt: TGTGCCAGCAGTCGGACAGGGACAACTAGCACAGATACGCAGTATTTT